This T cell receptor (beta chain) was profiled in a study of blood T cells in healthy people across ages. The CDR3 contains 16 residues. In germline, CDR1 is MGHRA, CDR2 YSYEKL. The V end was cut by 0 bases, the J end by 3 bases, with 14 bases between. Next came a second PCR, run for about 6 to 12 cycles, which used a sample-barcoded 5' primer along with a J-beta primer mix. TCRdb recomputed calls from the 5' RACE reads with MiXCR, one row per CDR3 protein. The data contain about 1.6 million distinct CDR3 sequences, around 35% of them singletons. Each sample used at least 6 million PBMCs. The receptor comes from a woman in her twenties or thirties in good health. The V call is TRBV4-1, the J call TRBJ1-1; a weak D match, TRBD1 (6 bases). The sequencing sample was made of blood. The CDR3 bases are TGCGCCAGCAGCCAAGAGGGGGGGGCGGGGGACACTGAAGCTTTCTTT. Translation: CASSQEGGAGDTEAFF.